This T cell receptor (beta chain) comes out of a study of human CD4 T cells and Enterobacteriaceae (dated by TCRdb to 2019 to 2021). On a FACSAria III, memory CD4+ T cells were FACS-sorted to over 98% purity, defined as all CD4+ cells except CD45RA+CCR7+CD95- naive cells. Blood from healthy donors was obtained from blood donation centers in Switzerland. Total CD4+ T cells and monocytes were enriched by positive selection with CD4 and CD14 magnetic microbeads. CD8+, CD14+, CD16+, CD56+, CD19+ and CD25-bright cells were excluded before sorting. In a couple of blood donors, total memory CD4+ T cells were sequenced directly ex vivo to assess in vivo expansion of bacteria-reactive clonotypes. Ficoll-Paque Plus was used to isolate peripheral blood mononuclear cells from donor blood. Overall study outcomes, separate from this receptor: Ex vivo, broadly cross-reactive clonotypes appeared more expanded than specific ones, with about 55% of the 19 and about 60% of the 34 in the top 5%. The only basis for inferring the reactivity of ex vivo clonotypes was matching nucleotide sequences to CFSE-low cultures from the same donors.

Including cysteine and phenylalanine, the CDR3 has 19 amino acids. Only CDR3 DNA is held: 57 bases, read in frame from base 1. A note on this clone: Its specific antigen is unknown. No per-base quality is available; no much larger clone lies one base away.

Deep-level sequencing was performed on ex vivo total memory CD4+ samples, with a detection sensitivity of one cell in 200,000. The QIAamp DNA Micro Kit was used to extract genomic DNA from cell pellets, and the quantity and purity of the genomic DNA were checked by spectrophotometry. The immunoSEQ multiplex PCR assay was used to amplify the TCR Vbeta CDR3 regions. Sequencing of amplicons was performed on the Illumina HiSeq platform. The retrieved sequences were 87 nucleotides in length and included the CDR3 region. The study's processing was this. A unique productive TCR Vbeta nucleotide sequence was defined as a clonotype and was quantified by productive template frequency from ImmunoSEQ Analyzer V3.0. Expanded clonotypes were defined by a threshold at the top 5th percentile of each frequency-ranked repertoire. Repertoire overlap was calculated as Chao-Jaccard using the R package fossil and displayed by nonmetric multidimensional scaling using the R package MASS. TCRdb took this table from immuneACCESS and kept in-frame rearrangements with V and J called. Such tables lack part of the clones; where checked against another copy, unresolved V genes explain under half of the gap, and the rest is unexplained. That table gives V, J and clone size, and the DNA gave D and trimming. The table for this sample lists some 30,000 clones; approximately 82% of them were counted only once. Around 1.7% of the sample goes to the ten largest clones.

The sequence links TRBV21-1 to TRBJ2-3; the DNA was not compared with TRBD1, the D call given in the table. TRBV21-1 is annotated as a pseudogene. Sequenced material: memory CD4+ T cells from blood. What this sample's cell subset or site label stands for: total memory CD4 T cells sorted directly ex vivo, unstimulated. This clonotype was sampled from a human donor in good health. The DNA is TGTGCCAGCAGCAAAAGGGGGTCCGTGGGACAGGCTCACACAGATACGCAGTATTTT. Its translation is CASSKRGSVGQAHTDTQYF.